The 6 T cell receptor beta chains in this list originate from one sample, sequenced in a study of Tregs in tolerant kidney transplant recipients (dated by TCRdb to 2018 to 2020). Which antigens these TCRs recognize remains unknown. According to the study, the label for this sample's time point signals: blood sample drawn before combined kidney and bone marrow transplant. In bulk CFSE mixed lymphocyte reactions, CFSE-labeled recipient PBMCs were cocultured with irradiated donor PBMCs for 5 to 6 days, then stained for CD3/CD4/CD8 and FACS-sorted. The library came from the immunoSEQ multiplex PCR assay. Drawn from immuneACCESS, this table holds only the in-frame rearrangements with V and J called that TCRdb kept. Clones are partly lost; checked studies trace under half to an unresolved V gene and leave the rest unexplained. The table kept for this sample lists roughly 2,000 clones. The ten largest clonotypes hold approximately 15% of the sample.

The sequencing used CD4+ T cells from blood cultured with allogeneic cells, collected before the transplant. These TCRs come from a human patient who received a combined kidney and bone marrow transplant.

Comment on this clone: The missing CDR3 end, 3 residues past where the read stops, is filled in from the germline J gene. The rearrangement uses TRBV10-3 and TRBJ2-1; 10 bases match TRBD2. The CDR3 runs to 15 residues. Germline values: CDR1 ENHRY, CDR2 SYGVKD. V shed 2 bases and J 5 bases; nucleotides not matched to a gene: 3. The CDR3 here is CAISETSGDHNEQFF. CDR3 DNA, as far as it was read: TGTGCCATCAGTGAGACTAGCGGGGACCACAATGAG.

About this clone itself: The read ends 3 residues early relative to the CDR3; the germline J gene fills the gap. The V gene is TRBV20-1, the J gene TRBJ2-5; TRBD2 aligns across 7 bases. The CDR3 is made up of 15 amino acids. The germline CDR1 and CDR2 sequences are DFQATT and SNEGSKA (reference sequence). The CDR3 protein is CNSPAAGDMWETQYF. The sequenced CDR3 bases are TGCAACTCGCCTGCTGCGGGAGATATGTGGGAGACC.

By frequency, this clone is medium-sized. Incomplete CDR3 DNA: TGCAGTGCCTCTACTAGCGGGGGGGCCGGTACAGATACG. Translated, it gives CSASTSGGAGTDT. The CDR3 in full is CSASTSGGAGTDTQYF. J is TRBJ2-3 and V is TRBV20-1; 13 nucleotides line up with TRBD2. The read ends 3 residues early relative to the CDR3; the germline J gene fills the gap. This CDR3 has 16 amino acids. Germline assignment: CDR1 DFQATT and CDR2 SNEGSKA (reference sequence). V shed 6 bases and J 3 bases; nucleotides not matched to a gene: 9.

This clone is called medium-sized based on its frequency. Read data end 3 residues before the CDR3 end; the end is taken from the germline J gene. The V and J genes are TRBV5-1 and TRBJ2-3; weak D call: TRBD2 (5 bases). Germline V gene lookup returns CDR1 SGHRS and CDR2 YFSETQ. V lost 6 bases to trimming and J lost 4 bases, with 15 bases between them. The CDR3 contains 14 residues. CDR3 in amino acids: CASTVTGISDTQYF. The sequenced part of the CDR3 DNA is TGCGCCAGCACCGTTACGGGGATCTCAGATACG.

This clone is medium-sized (0.01 to 0.1%) by frequency. The read falls 3 residues short of the CDR3 end, and the missing part is taken from the germline J gene. J is TRBJ2-7 and V is TRBV6-1, with 7 bases identical to TRBD1. Germline V gene sequence: CDR1 MNHNS, CDR2 SASEGT. Trimming at V came to 2 bases and at J to 0 bases, leaving 4 bases not matched to a gene. The CDR3 length is 15 residues. This CDR3 reads CASSEIQGSSYEQYF. Partial CDR3 DNA: TGTGCCAGCAGTGAAATACAGGGGAGCTCCTACGAG.

This clone is identified as medium-sized from frequency. The part of the CDR3 DNA that was read is TGTGCCAGCAGCGGAACAGGGGTTATGAACACCGGGGAG. The encoded protein is CASSGTGVMNTGE. The whole CDR3 reads CASSGTGVMNTGELFF. V and J are TRBV9 and TRBJ2-2, with 7 bases aligning to TRBD1. The read ends 3 residues early relative to the CDR3; the germline J gene fills the gap. V shed 3 bases and J 1 base; nucleotides not matched to a gene: 6. Germline V gives CDR1 SGDLS, CDR2 YYNGEE. The CDR3 sequence is 16 residues long.